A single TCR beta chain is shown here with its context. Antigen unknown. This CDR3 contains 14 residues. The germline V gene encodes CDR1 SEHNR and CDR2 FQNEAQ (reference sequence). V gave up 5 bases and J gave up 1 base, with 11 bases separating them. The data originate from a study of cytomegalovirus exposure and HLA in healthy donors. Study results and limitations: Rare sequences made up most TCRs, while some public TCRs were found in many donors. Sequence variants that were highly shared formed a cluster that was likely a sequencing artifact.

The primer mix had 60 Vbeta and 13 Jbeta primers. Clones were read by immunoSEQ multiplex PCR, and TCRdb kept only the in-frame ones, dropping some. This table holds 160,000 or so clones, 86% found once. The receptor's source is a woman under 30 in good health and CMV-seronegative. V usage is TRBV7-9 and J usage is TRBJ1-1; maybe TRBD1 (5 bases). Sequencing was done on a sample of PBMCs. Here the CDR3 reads CASSRTTENTEAFF. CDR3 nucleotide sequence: TGTGCCAGCAGCCGAACGACAGAGAACACTGAAGCTTTCTTT.